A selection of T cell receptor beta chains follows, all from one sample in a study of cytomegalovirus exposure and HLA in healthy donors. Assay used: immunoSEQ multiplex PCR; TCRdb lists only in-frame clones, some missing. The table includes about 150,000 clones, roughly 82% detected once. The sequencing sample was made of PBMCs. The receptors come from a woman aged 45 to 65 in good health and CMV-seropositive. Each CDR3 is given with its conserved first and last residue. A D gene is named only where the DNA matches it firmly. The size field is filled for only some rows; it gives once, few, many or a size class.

cdr3_aa: CASSQDLAYNEQFF
cdr3_nt: TGCGCCAGCAGCCAAGACCTAGCGTACAATGAGCAGTTCTTC
v_call: TRBV4-3
j_call: TRBJ2-1
clone_size: .
cdr3_length: 14
d_call: .

cdr3_aa: CASSIGQGAYSPLHF
cdr3_nt: TGTGCCAGTAGTATCGGACAGGGGGCTTATTCACCCCTCCACTTT
v_call: TRBV19
j_call: TRBJ1-6
clone_size: .
cdr3_length: 15
d_call: TRBD1

cdr3_aa: CASSLVASGGASYNEQFF
cdr3_nt: TGTGCCAGCAGCTTAGTGGCTAGCGGGGGGGCCTCCTACAATGAGCAGTTCTTC
v_call: TRBV7-2
j_call: TRBJ2-1
clone_size: .
cdr3_length: 18
d_call: TRBD2

cdr3_aa: CASSAPGQGDQPQHF
cdr3_nt: TGTGCCAGCAGTGCCCCGGGACAGGGCGATCAGCCCCAGCATTTT
v_call: TRBV6-5
j_call: TRBJ1-5
clone_size: .
cdr3_length: 15
d_call: TRBD1

cdr3_aa: CASSYLIPGADTQYF
cdr3_nt: TGTGCCAGCAGCTACCTCATCCCGGGAGCAGATACGCAGTATTTT
v_call: TRBV5-6
j_call: TRBJ2-3
clone_size: .
cdr3_length: 15
d_call: .

cdr3_aa: CASSKGRGNEKLFF
cdr3_nt: TGTGCCAGTAGTAAGGGCAGAGGGAATGAAAAACTGTTTTTT
v_call: TRBV19
j_call: TRBJ1-4
clone_size: few
cdr3_length: 14
d_call: .

cdr3_aa: CSAFGTGHFEQYF
cdr3_nt: TGCAGCGCATTCGGGACAGGCCACTTCGAGCAGTACTTC
v_call: TRBV29-1
j_call: TRBJ2-7
clone_size: .
cdr3_length: 13
d_call: TRBD1

cdr3_aa: CASSGSATGELFF
cdr3_nt: TGTGCCAGCTCAGGTTCAGCGACCGGGGAGCTGTTTTTT
v_call: TRBV18
j_call: TRBJ2-2
clone_size: .
cdr3_length: 13
d_call: .

cdr3_aa: CSVTGDYGYTF
cdr3_nt: TGCAGCGTTACAGGGGATTATGGCTACACCTTC
v_call: TRBV29-1
j_call: TRBJ1-2
clone_size: .
cdr3_length: 11
d_call: TRBD1

cdr3_aa: CASSGVIRLAGENTGELFF
cdr3_nt: TGTGCCAGCAGCGGGGTCATACGACTAGCGGGGGAGAACACCGGGGAGCTGTTTTTT
v_call: TRBV9
j_call: TRBJ2-2
clone_size: .
cdr3_length: 19
d_call: TRBD2

cdr3_aa: CASSLGQYTDTQYF
cdr3_nt: TGTGCCAGCAGCTTAGGGCAGTACACAGATACGCAGTATTTT
v_call: TRBV7-9
j_call: TRBJ2-3
clone_size: .
cdr3_length: 14
d_call: .

cdr3_aa: CASSIGQGPFEAFF
cdr3_nt: TGTGCCAGCAGCATAGGACAGGGGCCATTTGAAGCTTTCTTT
v_call: TRBV11-2
j_call: TRBJ1-1
clone_size: .
cdr3_length: 14
d_call: TRBD1

cdr3_aa: CASSLGGVLLQGDEQYF
cdr3_nt: TGTGCCAGCAGCTTAGGGGGAGTCCTACTCCAGGGGGACGAGCAGTACTTC
v_call: TRBV7-9
j_call: TRBJ2-7
clone_size: .
cdr3_length: 17
d_call: TRBD1

cdr3_aa: CASSPPGDRDIQYF
cdr3_nt: TGTGCCAGCAGCCCGCCCGGGGACAGGGACATTCAGTACTTC
v_call: TRBV7-9
j_call: TRBJ2-4
clone_size: .
cdr3_length: 14
d_call: TRBD1

cdr3_aa: CASSVTGGGTEAFF
cdr3_nt: TGTGCCAGCAGTGTGACAGGGGGTGGAACTGAAGCTTTCTTT
v_call: TRBV28
j_call: TRBJ1-1
clone_size: .
cdr3_length: 14
d_call: TRBD1

cdr3_aa: CAISGASGQNPETQYF
cdr3_nt: TGTGCCATCAGTGGGGCCTCGGGACAGAACCCAGAGACCCAGTACTTC
v_call: TRBV10-3
j_call: TRBJ2-5
clone_size: .
cdr3_length: 16
d_call: TRBD1

cdr3_aa: CATRPEQGPWGYTF
cdr3_nt: TGTGCCACCAGACCCGAGCAGGGTCCATGGGGCTACACCTTC
v_call: TRBV15
j_call: TRBJ1-2
clone_size: once
cdr3_length: 14
d_call: .

cdr3_aa: CASSLGPEGQYF
cdr3_nt: TGTGCCAGCAGCTTAGGGCCTGAGGGGCAGTACTTC
v_call: TRBV7-9
j_call: TRBJ2-7
clone_size: .
cdr3_length: 12
d_call: .

cdr3_aa: CASSLPGVPSSYEQYF
cdr3_nt: TGTGCCAGCAGCTTACCAGGGGTCCCTAGCTCCTACGAGCAGTACTTC
v_call: TRBV11-2
j_call: TRBJ2-7
clone_size: .
cdr3_length: 16
d_call: .

cdr3_aa: CASSKTAGGPSDTQYF
cdr3_nt: TGCGCCAGCAGCAAAACAGCGGGGGGGCCTTCAGATACGCAGTATTTT
v_call: TRBV4-3
j_call: TRBJ2-3
clone_size: .
cdr3_length: 16
d_call: TRBD2

cdr3_aa: CASRRTGLAGAHSYNEQFF
cdr3_nt: TGTGCAAGTCGTCGCACGGGACTAGCGGGGGCCCACTCCTACAATGAGCAGTTCTTC
v_call: TRBV12-2
j_call: TRBJ2-1
clone_size: .
cdr3_length: 19
d_call: .

cdr3_aa: CASSSGQGKTEAFF
cdr3_nt: TGCGCCAGCAGCTCCGGACAGGGAAAGACTGAAGCTTTCTTT
v_call: TRBV5-1
j_call: TRBJ1-1
clone_size: .
cdr3_length: 14
d_call: TRBD1

cdr3_aa: CASSLVSGGTDTQYF
cdr3_nt: TGTGCCAGCAGCTTAGTGAGCGGGGGCACAGATACGCAGTATTTT
v_call: TRBV7-2
j_call: TRBJ2-3
clone_size: .
cdr3_length: 15
d_call: TRBD2

cdr3_aa: CASSLVPGGSEKLFF
cdr3_nt: TGCGCCAGCAGCTTGGTCCCAGGGGGGAGTGAAAAACTGTTTTTT
v_call: TRBV5-1
j_call: TRBJ1-4
clone_size: .
cdr3_length: 15
d_call: TRBD1

cdr3_aa: CASSFVEGSYEQFF
cdr3_nt: TGCGCCAGCAGCTTTGTGGAGGGGTCGTATGAGCAGTTCTTC
v_call: TRBV5-1
j_call: TRBJ2-1
clone_size: .
cdr3_length: 14
d_call: .

cdr3_aa: CASSIAVKNTEAFF
cdr3_nt: TGTGCCAGTAGTATAGCGGTTAAGAACACTGAAGCTTTCTTT
v_call: TRBV19
j_call: TRBJ1-1
clone_size: .
cdr3_length: 14
d_call: .

cdr3_aa: CASSVEGGTDTQYF
cdr3_nt: TGTGCCAGCAGCGTAGAGGGGGGCACAGATACGCAGTATTTT
v_call: TRBV9
j_call: TRBJ2-3
clone_size: few
cdr3_length: 14
d_call: .

cdr3_aa: CSVEGTNEQYF
cdr3_nt: TGCAGCGTTGAAGGGACTAACGAGCAGTACTTC
v_call: TRBV29-1
j_call: TRBJ2-7
clone_size: .
cdr3_length: 11
d_call: .

cdr3_aa: CASSVEQAAGNTIYF
cdr3_nt: TGTGCCAGCAGCGTAGAACAGGCGGCTGGAAACACCATATATTTT
v_call: TRBV9
j_call: TRBJ1-3
clone_size: .
cdr3_length: 15
d_call: .

cdr3_aa: CASSLGRREGQPQHF
cdr3_nt: TGTGCTAGCAGCTTAGGTCGCAGGGAGGGTCAGCCCCAGCATTTT
v_call: TRBV7-7
j_call: TRBJ1-5
clone_size: .
cdr3_length: 15
d_call: .

cdr3_aa: CASSSRGRGNTIYF
cdr3_nt: TGTGCCAGTAGTTCCAGGGGGCGCGGAAACACCATATATTTT
v_call: TRBV19
j_call: TRBJ1-3
clone_size: .
cdr3_length: 14
d_call: TRBD1

cdr3_aa: CAWSSGASGGLNTGELFF
cdr3_nt: TGTGCCTGGAGTTCGGGAGCTAGCGGGGGTCTTAACACCGGGGAGCTGTTTTTT
v_call: TRBV30
j_call: TRBJ2-2
clone_size: few
cdr3_length: 18
d_call: TRBD2

cdr3_aa: CASSVTSPGQGNTIYF
cdr3_nt: TGTGCCAGCAGTGTTACCTCTCCGGGACAGGGGAACACCATATATTTT
v_call: TRBV6-4
j_call: TRBJ1-3
clone_size: .
cdr3_length: 16
d_call: TRBD1

cdr3_aa: CSVIAGRVDTQYF
cdr3_nt: TGCAGCGTAATTGCGGGAAGGGTAGATACGCAGTATTTT
v_call: TRBV29-1
j_call: TRBJ2-3
clone_size: once
cdr3_length: 13
d_call: .

cdr3_aa: CASSSGQPGPYGYTF
cdr3_nt: TGTGCCAGCAGCTCCGGACAGCCGGGACCCTATGGCTACACCTTC
v_call: TRBV7-2
j_call: TRBJ1-2
clone_size: few
cdr3_length: 15
d_call: .

cdr3_aa: CASSPPLAGDNEQFF
cdr3_nt: TGTGCCAGCAGCCCCCCACTAGCGGGGGACAATGAGCAGTTCTTC
v_call: TRBV7-9
j_call: TRBJ2-1
clone_size: .
cdr3_length: 15
d_call: TRBD2

cdr3_aa: CASSLVVAGDNEQFF
cdr3_nt: TGTGCCAGCAGCTTAGTGGTAGCGGGGGACAATGAGCAGTTCTTC
v_call: TRBV7-9
j_call: TRBJ2-1
clone_size: once
cdr3_length: 15
d_call: TRBD2

cdr3_aa: CASSVGFGEGLGYTF
cdr3_nt: TGTGCCAGCAGCGTAGGATTTGGGGAAGGACTTGGCTACACCTTC
v_call: TRBV9
j_call: TRBJ1-2
clone_size: once
cdr3_length: 15
d_call: .

cdr3_aa: CAWSADRAAYGYTF
cdr3_nt: TGTGCCTGGAGTGCCGACAGGGCCGCCTATGGCTACACCTTC
v_call: TRBV30
j_call: TRBJ1-2
clone_size: few
cdr3_length: 14
d_call: TRBD1

cdr3_aa: CASSEGGGLGQPQHF
cdr3_nt: TGTGCCAGCAGTGAAGGCGGGGGGCTTGGACAGCCCCAGCATTTT
v_call: TRBV6-1
j_call: TRBJ1-5
clone_size: .
cdr3_length: 15
d_call: .

cdr3_aa: CASSDPGQLYGYTF
cdr3_nt: TGTGCCAGCAGCGATCCGGGACAGCTCTATGGCTACACCTTC
v_call: TRBV6-1
j_call: TRBJ1-2
clone_size: .
cdr3_length: 14
d_call: TRBD1

cdr3_aa: CASSGIRTGGVNYGYTF
cdr3_nt: TGTGCCAGCAGCGGAATAAGGACAGGGGGGGTTAACTATGGCTACACCTTC
v_call: TRBV11-2
j_call: TRBJ1-2
clone_size: once
cdr3_length: 17
d_call: TRBD1

cdr3_aa: CASSHPGGRWDTQYF
cdr3_nt: TGTGCCAGCAGTCACCCTGGGGGCAGATGGGATACGCAGTATTTT
v_call: TRBV5-4
j_call: TRBJ2-3
clone_size: .
cdr3_length: 15
d_call: .

cdr3_aa: CASSLGTGHSETQYF
cdr3_nt: TGTGCCAGCAGCTTAGGGACCGGACACAGCGAGACCCAGTACTTC
v_call: TRBV11-2
j_call: TRBJ2-5
clone_size: .
cdr3_length: 15
d_call: .

cdr3_aa: CASSLDSTGNEKLFF
cdr3_nt: TGTGCCAGCAGCTTGGATTCGACAGGGAATGAAAAACTGTTTTTT
v_call: TRBV5-4
j_call: TRBJ1-4
clone_size: .
cdr3_length: 15
d_call: TRBD1

cdr3_aa: CASSLRTGGRAGELFF
cdr3_nt: TGTGCCAGCAGCTTGAGGACAGGGGGAAGGGCCGGGGAGCTGTTTTTT
v_call: TRBV11-2
j_call: TRBJ2-2
clone_size: once
cdr3_length: 16
d_call: TRBD1

cdr3_aa: CASSPLGTGSWDTQYF
cdr3_nt: TGTGCTAGCAGCCCCCTGGGGACAGGGAGTTGGGATACGCAGTATTTT
v_call: TRBV7-7
j_call: TRBJ2-3
clone_size: few
cdr3_length: 16
d_call: TRBD1

cdr3_aa: CASSTRQGNTGELFF
cdr3_nt: TGTGCCAGCAGCACTCGACAGGGAAACACCGGGGAGCTGTTTTTT
v_call: TRBV7-8
j_call: TRBJ2-2
clone_size: .
cdr3_length: 15
d_call: TRBD1

cdr3_aa: CASSVGRGNYGYTF
cdr3_nt: TGTGCCAGCAGCGTAGGAAGGGGAAACTATGGCTACACCTTC
v_call: TRBV9
j_call: TRBJ1-2
clone_size: .
cdr3_length: 14
d_call: .

cdr3_aa: CASSGRTSGGPTDTQYF
cdr3_nt: TGTGCCAGCAGTGGCCGGACTAGCGGGGGTCCCACAGATACGCAGTATTTT
v_call: TRBV6-1
j_call: TRBJ2-3
clone_size: once
cdr3_length: 17
d_call: TRBD2

cdr3_aa: CATRSGGNAYEQYF
cdr3_nt: TGTGCCACGCGGAGCGGGGGGAATGCCTACGAGCAGTACTTC
v_call: TRBV15
j_call: TRBJ2-7
clone_size: .
cdr3_length: 14
d_call: TRBD2

cdr3_aa: CASSESLPGVQGIGYTF
cdr3_nt: TGTGCCAGCAGTGAATCCTTGCCAGGGGTACAGGGAATTGGCTACACCTTC
v_call: TRBV25-1
j_call: TRBJ1-2
clone_size: .
cdr3_length: 17
d_call: .